This T cell receptor (beta chain) came from a study of shared clonotypes between healthy human individuals (dated by TCRdb to the early 2020s). About the full investigation: A few men and a couple of women, aged 18 to 49 years, made up the cohort. Leukapheresis yielded between about 0.94 and 8.9 billion PBMCs per donor. To increase sequencing depth and limit assay-specific biases, different laboratories used diverse techniques to prepare libraries and sequence TCR repertoires. To estimate repertoire size and how much clonotypes are shared between individuals, the study performed deep sequencing of blood TCR repertoires from a few healthy adults. For each donor, CD4 naive and CD4 memory were each run on three plates, CD8 naive on two plates, and CD8 memory on one plate. Results the study describes overall, beyond this receptor: Only blood was sampled, and tissue TCR repertoires likely differ from those in blood. Even with the large sequencing depth, rarefaction of the sorted-subset datasets indicated that sequencing was incomplete. Higher generation probabilities were observed for clonotypes shared by all four sorted-subset donors than for non-shared clonotypes. Pairwise subsampling indicated that sequencing depth was expected to affect the degree of clonotype sharing among donors. Sharing across several donors was observed for about 4.8% of naive CD4, 3% to 4% of naive CD8, roughly 2.4% of memory CD4, and less than 0.45% of memory CD8 clonotypes. Because the study included only a small number of donors, the genetic and exposure-history diversity represented was limited. Larger estimated clonotype richness was generally found for naive subsets than for memory subsets.

Note on this clone: Its binding antigen is unknown. No much larger clone is present one base from it, and per-base qualities are unavailable. Additional DNA sequences in this sample encode the identical CDR3.

Per the germline V gene, SGHRS is the CDR1 and YFSETQ is the CDR2. Inclusive of the bounding cysteine and phenylalanine, the CDR3 is 13 residues long. Only the CDR3 DNA stays, 39 bases, in frame from base 1. Trimming costs V 0 bases and J 2 bases, and their ends lie 6 bases apart. The donors were healthy, HIV-negative adults with no recently reported acute infections or vaccinations. All donors were Caucasian adults living in Nashville, Tennessee, USA. CD4+ T cells were enriched through magnetic negative selection, after which naive cells were positively selected on CD45RA and the remaining negative fraction served as the memory subset. Blood was obtained by leukapheresis, after which PBMCs were separated by Ficoll-Histopaque density gradient centrifugation and cryopreserved in liquid nitrogen vapor phase. Purity and quantity of every magnetically sorted T cell population were checked by analytical flow cytometry. Genomic DNA was isolated from each sorted fraction and quantified by UV absorbance on a Nanodrop 2000c.

Using the deep immunoSEQ assay, multiplex PCR amplified TCR CDR3 regions from genomic DNA. Genomic DNA extracted from each cell subset was distributed evenly over all wells of several immunoSEQ 96-well plates, and each plate served as one replicate. For sorted subsets, around 0.2 ug genomic DNA, equal to approximately 30,000 T cell genomes, was loaded into each replicate PCR. Purified libraries were measured with a Qubit 3.0 fluorometer, size-checked on a Bioanalyzer 2100, and measured again with the KAPA Library Quantification kit. Every immunoSEQ 96-well plate was sequenced on a separate single-read 150-cycle Illumina NextSeq 550 flow cell. As for the authors' bioinformatics: Because the immunoSEQ output included only junctional sequences and no quality scores, the filtering could not be the same as the filtering used for full-length reads. To assign V/J genes and CDR3, sequences were annotated using PyIR, a Python wrapper for IgBLAST v1.9, with IMGT germline references. Any read was removed if the V/J assignment was weak (E-value above 1e-6), the CDR3 was missing, or the read contained stop codons, out-of-frame junctions, or ambiguous translated residues. V3J clonotypes were defined as sequences sharing the same inferred V gene, J gene, and CDR3 amino acid sequence. Percentage overlap between repertoires was calculated by dividing the number of shared unique clonotypes by the size of the smaller repertoire. Richness of each repertoire was evaluated using RTK rarefaction, the Chao1 estimator, and Recon v2.1 estimates of unobserved clonotypes. For all TCRbeta clonotypes obtained by the gDNA method from a handful of donors, generation probabilities were computed with OLGA. Here the immuneACCESS table is served through TCRdb, limited to in-frame sequences with V and J called. Missing clones are a known gap in these copies; in checked studies unresolved V genes cover under half, and the rest lacks a known reason. V and J calls and clone size come straight from that table; D and trimming were deduced from the DNA. The sample records a few million clones, over 85% of which are singletons. Roughly 0.13% of the sample comes from the top ten.

This sequence originates from a man between 18 and 35 years old in good health. Sequenced input: naive CD4+ T cells sorted from blood. The cell subset or site label on this specimen signifies: CD45RA+ positively selected. This receptor chain uses TRBV5-1 and TRBJ2-7; there is no confident call for the D gene. The DNA reads as follows: TGCGCCAGCAGCTTGGGAGAGGCCTACGAGCAGTACTTC. The encoded protein is CASSLGEAYEQYF.